The 27 T cell receptor beta chains in this list originate from one sample, sequenced in a study of T cell changes during pregnancy in multiple sclerosis. Measured with immunoSEQ multiplex PCR; TCRdb has only the in-frame clones, and not every one. The sample holds 90,000 to 95,000 clones, about 93% seen once. The material was peripheral blood, obtained in the first trimester of pregnancy. The source of these receptors is a female donor with multiple sclerosis, enrolled in a pregnancy study.

This chain links TRBV6-1 with TRBJ1-3, with TRBD1 matching over 9 bases. The CDR3 has 14 residues. Trimming at V came to 5 bases and at J to 7 bases, leaving 6 bases not matched to a gene. Looked up from germline, CDR1 is MNHNS and CDR2 is SASEGT. The CDR3, as DNA: TGTGCCAGCAGTCCGGGACAGGGCAGGAACACCATATATTTT. Amino acid sequence: CASSPGQGRNTIYF.

This CDR3 is CASSRPGGDWVAFF. The CDR3 DNA sequence: TGTGCCAGCAGCCGCCCAGGGGGCGACTGGGTAGCTTTCTTT. The gene calls are TRBV6-5 and TRBJ1-1; 8 positions match TRBD1. CDR1 is MNHEY, CDR2 SVGAGI, per germline. V trimming: 6 bases; J trimming: 10 bases; junction bases outside the gene matches: 13. This CDR3 has 14 amino acids.

This chain uses TRBV18 with TRBJ1-1; D perhaps matches TRBD1 (5 bases). CDR1 and CDR2 (germline): KGHSH, LQKENI. This CDR3 is 14 amino acids long. V was clipped by 1 base and J by 3 bases, with 9 bases between them. CDR3 in amino acids: CASSPLTGDTEAFF. Here the CDR3 DNA reads TGTGCCAGCTCACCACTTACGGGGGACACTGAAGCTTTCTTT.

This chain uses TRBV27 with TRBJ2-5; the D gene is possibly TRBD1 (6 bases). Germline-derived CDR1 and CDR2 are MNHEY and SMNVEV (reference sequence). The CDR3 runs 14 residues. Trimming took 1 base from V and 1 from J, leaving 7 bases between them. CDR3 region: CASSLLQGQETQYF. The CDR3 bases are TGTGCCAGCAGTTTATTACAGGGCCAAGAGACCCAGTACTTC.

The V call is TRBV14, the J call TRBJ2-3; D gene uncertain. The CDR3 spans 11 residues. CDR1 SGHDN and CDR2 FVKESK come from the germline V gene. V was shortened by 3 bases and J by 5 bases, with 3 bases between the two germline ends. CDR3 loop: CASSHGDTQYF. The CDR3 DNA reads TGTGCCAGCAGCCACGGAGATACGCAGTATTTT.

This sequence joins TRBV25-1 and TRBJ2-2; D unresolved. The CDR3 covers 14 residues. V lost 1 base and J lost 1, with 4 bases in between. CDR1 and CDR2 from the germline V gene are MGHDK and SYGVNS. The DNA for the CDR3 is TGTGCCAGCAGTGAATTCGGGAACACCGGGGAGCTGTTTTTT. This encodes CASSEFGNTGELFF.

The rearrangement joins TRBV10-1 to TRBJ2-3; possibly TRBD2 for D (6 bases). The CDR3 runs to 15 residues. Germline assignment: CDR1 WNHNN and CDR2 SYGVQD (reference sequence). The germline V and J ends were trimmed by 3 bases and 2 bases, with 12 bases remaining between them. This chain's CDR3 is CASSDPGSTTDTQYF. CDR3 bases: TGCGCCAGCAGTGATCCCGGGAGCACCACAGATACGCAGTATTTT.

This chain links TRBV11-1 with TRBJ1-1, with 8 bases lining up with TRBD1. This CDR3 has 17 residues. V was clipped by 0 bases and J by 1 base; unmatched bases: 7. Germline assignment: CDR1 SGHAT and CDR2 FQDESV (reference sequence). The CDR3 nucleotides read TGTGCCAGCAGCTTAGCGCTAGTCGGACAGGGGAACACTGAAGCTTTCTTT. Protein: CASSLALVGQGNTEAFF.

This chain connects TRBV6-1 to TRBJ2-1; possibly TRBD2 for D (6 bases). The CDR3 consists of 13 residues. Looked up from germline, CDR1 is MNHNS and CDR2 is SASEGT. V was cut by 5 bases and J by 10 bases, with 15 bases left in between. The CDR3 sequence is CASSPSRLVEQFF. The CDR3 nucleotides are TGTGCCAGCAGTCCGTCCAGACTAGTGGAGCAGTTCTTC.

This clone occurred once. The chain couples TRBV5-1 to TRBJ2-7, with TRBD1 as a possible D gene (7 bases). Trimming stripped 1 base from V and 4 bases from J, with 18 bases between. Per germline, CDR1 SGHRS and CDR2 YFSETQ. CDR3 length: 16 amino acids. The CDR3 region has the DNA TGCGCCAGCAGCTTGAGAGGCGGGACAGCCGATTACGAGCAGTACTTC. Amino acid sequence: CASSLRGGTADYEQYF.

The chain employs TRBV5-7 and TRBJ2-7; 7 bases fit TRBD1. TRBV5-7 is designated an ORF whose function remains uncertain. The CDR3 consists of 14 residues. Germline trimming cut 3 bases from V and 3 bases from J; bases unmatched to any gene: 6. The CDR3 DNA follows: TGTGCCAGCAGCTCCCGGGACAGAATCTACGAGCAGTACTTC. It translates to CASSSRDRIYEQYF.

V and J are TRBV13 and TRBJ2-7, with 12 bases lining up with TRBD1. The CDR3 runs 16 residues. The junction had 5 bases not matched to a gene; V was cut back by 3 bases and J by 2 bases. Germline V gene sequence: CDR1 PRHDT, CDR2 FYEKMQ (reference sequence). The CDR3 DNA reads as TGTGCCAGCAGCTTCACCGGGACAGGGGGCACCTACGAGCAGTACTTC. Amino acids: CASSFTGTGGTYEQYF.

The CDR3 DNA reads as TGTGCCAGTAGGAGGGGGGGAGAAGTGACCCAGTACTTC. Amino acids: CASRRGGEVTQYF. The gene calls are TRBV19 and TRBJ2-5; a possible D gene is TRBD2 (7 bases). CDR3 size: 13 residues. Germline V gives CDR1 LNHDA, CDR2 SQIVND (reference sequence). Trimming pared 6 bases from V and 7 bases from J, leaving 15 bases between.

The V and J genes are TRBV15 and TRBJ2-7, with 7 positions matching TRBD1. The CDR3 sequence is 15 residues long. The V segment lost 3 bases and the J segment 2 bases; nucleotides outside the gene matches: 7. Germline V CDR1 and CDR2: LNHNV, YYDKDF (reference sequence). CDR3 sequence reads: CATSREWTGTYEQYF. CDR3 in DNA: TGTGCCACCAGCAGGGAATGGACAGGCACCTACGAGCAGTACTTC. Based on the CDR3 plus reference TRBV15 and TRBJ2-7, the full variable domain is DAMVIQNPRYQVTQFGKPVTLSCSQTLNHNVMYWYQQKSSQAPKLLFHYYDKDFNNEADTPDNFQSRRPNTSFCFLDIRSPGLGDTAMYLCATSREWTGTYEQYFGPGTRLTVT.

The DNA of the CDR3 is TGTGCCAGCAGCCCCTCTCGGGCTGGACTAGCGGTTTTCAATGAGCAGTTCTTC. Amino acids: CASSPSRAGLAVFNEQFF. The V and J genes are TRBV7-3 and TRBJ2-1; 10 bases map to TRBD2. With 5 bases clipped from V and 6 bases from J, the junction kept 16 bases outside the gene matches. CDR3 size: 18 residues. CDR1 and CDR2 (germline): SGHTA, FQGTGA.

The V and J genes are TRBV6-1 and TRBJ1-5, with a possible D match to TRBD1 (5 bases). CDR3 length: 15 amino acids. Germline-derived CDR1 and CDR2 are MNHNS and SASEGT. V lost 2 bases and J lost 6, with 14 bases in between. Here the CDR3 reads CASSESWGGGQPQHF. DNA for the CDR3: TGTGCCAGCAGTGAATCGTGGGGGGGAGGTCAGCCCCAGCATTTT.

The gene calls are TRBV5-6 and TRBJ1-1; D unclear. This CDR3 is built from 16 residues. V was clipped by 2 bases and J by 0 bases, with 14 bases between them. CDR1 is SGHDT, CDR2 YYEEEE, per germline. CDR3 in amino acids: CASSFFLRVMNTEAFF. The DNA of the CDR3 is TGTGCCAGCAGCTTCTTTTTGCGGGTGATGAACACTGAAGCTTTCTTT.

Here the CDR3 DNA reads TGCGCCAGCAGCCCCTGGACAGGGTCTAACACTGAAGCTTTCTTT. Protein product: CASSPWTGSNTEAFF. V gene TRBV5-1 combines with J gene TRBJ1-1; 8 nucleotides line up with TRBD1. This CDR3 has 15 residues. The J segment lost 2 bases and the V segment lost 4 bases, leaving 7 bases of the junction unmatched. Germline V gives CDR1 SGHRS, CDR2 YFSETQ. The variable domain in full, with the rest retrieved from reference TRBV5-1 and TRBJ1-1, is KAGVTQTPRYLIKTRGQQVTLSCSPISGHRSVSWYQQTPGQGLQFLFEYFSETQRNKGNFPGRFSGRQFSNSRSEMNVSTLELGDSALYLCASSPWTGSNTEAFFGQGTRLTVV.

The genes are TRBV27 and TRBJ1-1; 7 positions match TRBD1. The trim removed 3 bases at V and 5 bases at J, leaving 3 bases unmatched. The CDR3 has 13 residues. Per germline, CDR1 MNHEY and CDR2 SMNVEV (reference sequence). In DNA, the CDR3 is TGTGCCAGCAGTTTCTTCAGGGGGACTGAAGCTTTCTTT. This sequence encodes CASSFFRGTEAFF.

V usage is TRBV6-1 and J usage is TRBJ2-7, with TRBD2 matching over 7 bases. The CDR3 consists of 13 residues. V was clipped by 8 bases and J by 3 bases; unmatched bases: 7. Germline V gene lookup returns CDR1 MNHNS and CDR2 SASEGT. The CDR3 DNA is TGTGCCAGCGGGGGGGACCGATACTACGAGCAGTACTTC. It codes for CASGGDRYYEQYF.

This clone was seen once. The chain is built from TRBV11-2 and TRBJ2-5; 12 positions match TRBD2. With V trimmed by 5 bases and J by 5 bases, 9 bases remained unmatched. The CDR3 has 16 residues. Germline loops: CDR1 SGHAT, CDR2 FQNNGV. CDR3 amino acids: CASSPVTSGGSETQYF. The CDR3 DNA sequence: TGTGCCAGCAGCCCGGTAACTAGCGGGGGGTCTGAGACCCAGTACTTC.

The CDR3 nucleotides read TGCGCCAGCAGAATTTCTCCGATGAGCTCCTACAATGAGCAGTTCTTC. The encoded protein is CASRISPMSSYNEQFF. The chain couples TRBV5-1 to TRBJ2-1, with D hard to call. There are 16 residues in the CDR3. The germline V and J ends were trimmed by 5 bases and 0 bases, with 15 bases remaining between them. Germline CDR1 is SGHRS and CDR2 is YFSETQ.

The chain links TRBV7-3 to TRBJ2-5, with D possibly matching TRBD1 (5 bases). The ends were cut back, 2 bases at V and 5 bases at J, with 15 bases in the middle. The length of the CDR3 is 15 residues. Germline V gene data show CDR1 as SGHTA and CDR2 as FQGTGA. CDR3: CASSLSAGLGETQYF. The CDR3 DNA follows: TGTGCCAGCAGCTTATCGGCAGGGCTCGGGGAGACCCAGTACTTC.

CDR3 in DNA: TGTGCCAGCAGCTGGGGAGACGGCTCGAACACTGAAGCTTTCTTT. This gives the protein CASSWGDGSNTEAFF. The chain couples TRBV5-6 to TRBJ1-1; no firm D call. The CDR3 spans 15 residues. V lost 3 bases, J lost 1 base, and 13 bases lay in between. Germline V gene sequence: CDR1 SGHDT, CDR2 YYEEEE.

This clone appeared once. The chain is built from TRBV30 and TRBJ1-2; weak D call: TRBD1 (6 bases). Trimming pared 0 bases from V and 4 bases from J, leaving 18 bases between. The germline V gene encodes CDR1 GTSNPN and CDR2 SVGIG (reference sequence). The CDR3 totals 16 residues. Here the CDR3 reads CAWSVAGAQGRYGYTF. The CDR3 nucleotides read TGTGCCTGGAGTGTGGCGGGGGCCCAGGGACGCTATGGCTACACCTTC.

A single count supports this clone. V is TRBV19 and J is TRBJ2-7; TRBD1 matches at 9 bases. The CDR3 has 16 amino acids. V lost 1 base to trimming and J lost 1 base; unmatched junction nucleotides: 5. Germline V lookup: CDR1 LNHDA, CDR2 SQIVND (reference sequence). CDR3 coding DNA: TGTGCCAGTAGTATAGTGGGGACAGGGCATTCCTACGAGCAGTACTTC. The encoded protein is CASSIVGTGHSYEQYF.

This clone has only one observation. The V call is TRBV5-4, the J call TRBJ2-5; 8 positions match TRBD2. The DNA end is more similar to TRBJ2-7, so the J call may be wrong. CDR3 length equals 13 residues. Germline V lookup: CDR1 SGHNT, CDR2 YYREEE (reference sequence). CDR3 sequence: CASSLYTSGEQYF. DNA for the CDR3: TGTGCCAGCAGCCTGTATACTAGCGGCGAGCAGTACTTC.